This note documents a single T cell receptor (beta chain) sequence. This clone has more than one count but fewer than ten. Its antigen specificity is not known. Base qualities are not recorded, but no much larger clone differs from it by a single base. V was cut back by 0 bases and J by 4 bases, leaving a gap of 7 bases between them. The CDR3, from cysteine to phenylalanine, totals 14 residues. The read is trimmed to its CDR3 DNA, 42 bases read in frame from base 1. CDR1 and CDR2, per the germline V gene, are MNHEY and SVGAGI. The entire isolated RNA was reverse transcribed using the High Capacity cDNA Reverse Transcription Kit, and thus expressed TCRB transcripts were sequenced. Deep immunoSEQ sequencing was performed on naive, central memory and regulatory T cell samples, with an average of approximately 4 million total reads per sample. Sorted cells were lysed in RLT buffer, and RNA was extracted using DNase-treated RNeasy Micro or Mini kits according to cell number. To prevent cross-contamination, every cell subset was processed on its own, while patient and healthy donor samples were processed together. TCRB sequences were amplified from cDNA with the immunoSEQ multiplex PCR, producing 87-bp fragments spanning the CDR3 region. Sequencing of the amplicons was performed on the Illumina HiSeq platform. The source study handled its data this way. PCR bias was corrected computationally using synthetic template baselines, and reads within Hamming distance 2 were collapsed, with unmergeable singletons discarded. By aligning reads against IMGT, V, D and J genes, CDR3 length, and insertions or deletions at six rearrangement sites were assigned. Within each subset, clonotype counts were normalized to sorted cell number, after which true diversity and Gini coefficients were computed with the tcR R package. The overlap coefficient, calculated on TCRB nucleotide sequences, was used to measure repertoire sharing. Out-of-frame TCRB sequences from naive cells were analyzed as a proxy for the pre-selection repertoire. TCRdb took over this immuneACCESS table, retaining in-frame rearrangements with V and J assigned. Such tables are incomplete; in checked studies, under half of the missing clones stem from an unresolved V gene, and the remainder is unexplained. That table furnishes V, J and clone size, whereas the DNA furnished D and trimming. Here the sample has about 660,000 clones; 11% to 15% occur a single time. Approximately 0.043% of the sample rests with the top ten.

This entry comes from a study of beta chain features in type 1 diabetes (dated by TCRdb to between 2017 and 2018). Study-level background: No differences in mean age, gender distribution, total cell number or subset yield were found between patients and healthy donors. Across all samples, almost 110 million sorted cells were examined, and cell number per subset correlated strongly with RNA yield. In the study, TCRB repertoires of sorted circulating CD4+ T cell subsets from recently diagnosed type 1 diabetes patients were compared with those of matched healthy donors. Regulatory and stem cell-like memory subsets were obtained from only 8 patients and about 8 healthy donors, while naive and central memory subsets were obtained from all 30 or so donors. Results and caveats for the whole study, not just this receptor: Only small numbers of individuals were included in the HLA sub-analyses, which left unresolved whether HLA type had any influence on TCRB rearrangement. PCR might favor shorter templates, but patient and control samples were amplified and corrected together, so any skew would affect both groups equally. Because cDNA was sequenced instead of genomic DNA, highly expressing activated cells could be over-represented, though the groups showed no difference in activation or CD3 levels. Patients with type 1 diabetes made fewer insertions and deleted more nucleotides at VDJ recombination sites, implying thymic rearrangement abnormalities. Naive, central memory and regulatory TCRB repertoires appeared to be more similar among patients than among healthy donors. A moderate but significant shortening of TCRB CDR3 length was observed in type 1 diabetes patients in all four CD4+ subsets.

From each donor, a single peripheral blood sample of around 120 mL on average was drawn into heparinised tubes. Using a panel that included CD45RO, CCR7, CD25, CD127, CD95 and CD27, naive, central memory, regulatory and stem cell-like memory CD4+ T cells were sorted on a BD FACSAria II. Every sorted population had a purity above 95%. PBMCs were separated immediately by Lymphoprep density gradient centrifugation and were stained directly, without being cultured. To minimize batch effects, samples were stained and sorted in pairs, one healthy donor with one patient per experiment. The chain was built from TRBV6-5 and TRBJ2-1; the D gene is unclear. Sample: naive CD4+ T cells from blood. What the cell subset or site label conveys for this sample: true naive CD4+ T cells. The sequence derives from a man between 18 and 29 years old with type 1 diabetes. The sequence in DNA is TGTGCCAGCAGTTACTCGATAGGGTACAATGAGCAGTTCTTC. This sequence encodes CASSYSIGYNEQFF.